This T cell receptor beta chain was sequenced in a study of blood T cell repertoires in COVID-19. Across the study: Sources were T cells, B-cell-depleted T cells, or PBMCs; the material itself was cDNA or gDNA.

The CDR3 has 15 residues. With 2 bases clipped from V and 7 bases from J, the junction kept 7 bases outside the gene matches. From germline, CDR1 is LGHDT and CDR2 YNNKEL (reference sequence). This clone was picked up one time. Original processing notes: Estimates of nucleated cell counts were drawn from the amplification of reference gene primers. The protocol was immunoSEQ multiplex PCR, while the TCRdb copy is restricted to in-frame clones and leaves out a portion. V and J calls and clone size come straight from that table; D and trimming were deduced from the DNA. The repertoire holds hundreds of thousands of clones, with approximately 91% as singletons.

The sequence was obtained from a man aged 55 to 70 who had recovered from COVID-19. The chain carries TRBV3-1 (or the pseudogene TRBV3-2) and TRBJ2-1; the match to TRBD1 covers 8 bases. The sequenced sample was peripheral blood. The CDR3 is CASSQQGATDNEQFF. Here the CDR3 DNA reads TGTGCCAGCAGCCAACAGGGGGCCACGGATAATGAGCAGTTCTTC.